This T cell receptor beta chain derives from a study of blood T cell repertoires in COVID-19. Study-level information: There were acute and convalescent COVID-19 samples, and they came from the United States, Italy and Spain. The cDNA or gDNA used as material had been derived from T cells, B-cell-depleted T cells, or PBMCs.

Sequenced by immunoSEQ multiplex PCR; TCRdb stores in-frame clones only, minus some. The sample shows some 170,000 clones, 87% of them seen only once. Trimming left V 5 bases short and J 9 bases short, with 14 bases between. The CDR3 runs to 13 residues. The germline V gene has CDR1 SGHTA and CDR2 FQGNSA. Individuals aged roughly 18 to 95 years were recruited from around 22 US areas. The sequenced sample was PBMCs or T cells enriched from blood (not recorded which). The chain uses TRBV7-2 and TRBJ1-5, with a tentative D call TRBD1 (6 bases). This receptor was taken from a human donor with acute COVID-19. The donor label of this sample is uncertain. CDR3 in DNA: TGTGCCAGCAGCCTCAGGACAGACCGGCCCCAGCATTTT. It translates to CASSLRTDRPQHF.